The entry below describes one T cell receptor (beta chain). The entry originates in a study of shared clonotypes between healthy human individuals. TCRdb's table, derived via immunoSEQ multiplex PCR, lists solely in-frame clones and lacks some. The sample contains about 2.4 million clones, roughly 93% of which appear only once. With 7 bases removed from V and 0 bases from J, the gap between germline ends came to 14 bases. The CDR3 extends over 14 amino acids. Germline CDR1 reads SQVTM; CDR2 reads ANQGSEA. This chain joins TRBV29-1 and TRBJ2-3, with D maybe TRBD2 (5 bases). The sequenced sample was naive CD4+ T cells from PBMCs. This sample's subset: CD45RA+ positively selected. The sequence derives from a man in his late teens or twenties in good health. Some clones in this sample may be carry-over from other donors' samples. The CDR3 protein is CSALRWESTDTQYF. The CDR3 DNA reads TGCAGCGCCCTGAGGTGGGAGAGCACAGATACGCAGTATTTT.